This T cell receptor (beta chain) was identified during a study of human T cells and chemical hapten exposure. Study-wide points: Against controls, expanded TCRs gave rise to significantly more large CDR3 similarity clusters.

Regarding time point: patch test 3, about 24 weeks after DPC sensitization. Documented treatment: therapeutic diphenylcyclopropenone sensitization with weekly scalp DPC. A word on this clonotype: Its specificity is not known.

Trimming removed 1 base from V and 1 base from J, with 18 bases in between. CDR1 is SGHDN, CDR2 FVKESK, per germline. This CDR3 has 18 residues. TCRdb processed the RACE reads anew with MiXCR; each CDR3 protein has one entry. The sample lists under 130,000 distinct CDR3 sequences, around 35% occurring once. The TCR was taken from a middle-aged man with alopecia areata. Some clones in this sample may be carry-over from other donors' samples. Specimen: whole blood, collected in connection with sensitization to the hapten diphenylcyclopropenone (DPC). V usage is TRBV14 and J usage is TRBJ2-3; D ambiguous. CDR3 region: CASSQGALSRKGTDTQYF. CDR3 bases: TGTGCCAGCAGCCAAGGGGCCCTTTCGCGGAAAGGCACAGATACGCAGTATTTT. Full variable domain (missing parts from reference TRBV14 and TRBJ2-3): EAGVTQFPSHSVIEKGQTVTLRCDPISGHDNLYWYRRVMGKEIKFLLHFVKESKQDESGMPNNRFLAERTGGTYSTLKVQPAELEDSGVYFCASSQGALSRKGTDTQYFGPGTRLTVL.